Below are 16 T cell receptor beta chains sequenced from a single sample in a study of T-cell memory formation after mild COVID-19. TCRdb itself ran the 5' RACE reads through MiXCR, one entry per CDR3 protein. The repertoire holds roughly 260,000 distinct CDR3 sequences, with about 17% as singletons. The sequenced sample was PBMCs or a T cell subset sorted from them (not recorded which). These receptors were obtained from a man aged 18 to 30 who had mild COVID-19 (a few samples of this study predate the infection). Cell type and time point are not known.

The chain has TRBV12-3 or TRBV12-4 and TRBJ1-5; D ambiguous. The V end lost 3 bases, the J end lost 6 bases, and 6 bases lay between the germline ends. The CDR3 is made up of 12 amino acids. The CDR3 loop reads CASSFPGQPQHF. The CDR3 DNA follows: TGTGCCAGCAGTTTCCCAGGTCAGCCCCAGCATTTT.

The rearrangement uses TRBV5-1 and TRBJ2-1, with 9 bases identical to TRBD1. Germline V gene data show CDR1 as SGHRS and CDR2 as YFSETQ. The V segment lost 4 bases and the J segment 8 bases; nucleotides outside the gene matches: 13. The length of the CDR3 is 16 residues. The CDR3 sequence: CASSIGALGQGDEQFF. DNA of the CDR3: TGCGCCAGCAGCATAGGCGCCTTGGGACAGGGCGATGAGCAGTTCTTC.

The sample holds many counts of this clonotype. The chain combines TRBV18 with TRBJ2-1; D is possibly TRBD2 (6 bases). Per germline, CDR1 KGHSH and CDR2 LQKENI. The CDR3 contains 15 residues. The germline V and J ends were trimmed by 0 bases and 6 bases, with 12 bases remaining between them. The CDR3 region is CASSPPGLSGNEQFF. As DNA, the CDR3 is TGTGCCAGCTCACCACCGGGACTGTCTGGCAATGAGCAGTTCTTC.

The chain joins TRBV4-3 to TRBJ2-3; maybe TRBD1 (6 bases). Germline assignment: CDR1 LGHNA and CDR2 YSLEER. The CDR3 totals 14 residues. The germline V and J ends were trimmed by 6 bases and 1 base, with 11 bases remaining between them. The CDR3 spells CASSRQVGTDTQYF. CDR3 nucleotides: TGCGCCAGCAGTCGACAGGTTGGCACAGATACGCAGTATTTT.

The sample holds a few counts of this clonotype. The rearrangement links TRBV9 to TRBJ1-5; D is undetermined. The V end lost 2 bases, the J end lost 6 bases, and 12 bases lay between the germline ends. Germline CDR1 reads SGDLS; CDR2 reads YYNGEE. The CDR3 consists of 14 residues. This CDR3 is CASSVGSSSQPQHF. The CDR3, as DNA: TGTGCCAGCAGCGTCGGGTCTTCGAGTCAGCCCCAGCATTTT.

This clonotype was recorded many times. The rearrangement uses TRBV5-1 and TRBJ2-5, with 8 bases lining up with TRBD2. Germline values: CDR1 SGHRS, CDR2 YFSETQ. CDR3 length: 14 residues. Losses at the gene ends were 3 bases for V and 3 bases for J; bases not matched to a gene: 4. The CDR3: CASSSVAGKETQYF. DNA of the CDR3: TGCGCCAGCAGCTCAGTAGCGGGGAAAGAGACCCAGTACTTC.

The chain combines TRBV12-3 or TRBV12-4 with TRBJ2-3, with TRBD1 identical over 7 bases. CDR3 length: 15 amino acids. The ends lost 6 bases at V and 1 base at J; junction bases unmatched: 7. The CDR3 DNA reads TGTGCCAGCAGCCGACAGGGAGTGGGCACAGATACGCAGTATTTT. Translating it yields CASSRQGVGTDTQYF.

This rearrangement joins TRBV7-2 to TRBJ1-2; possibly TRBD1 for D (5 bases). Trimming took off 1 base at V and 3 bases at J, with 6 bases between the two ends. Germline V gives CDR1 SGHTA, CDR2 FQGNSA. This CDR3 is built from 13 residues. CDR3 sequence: CASSLVGDYGYTF. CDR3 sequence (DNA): TGTGCCAGCAGCTTAGTAGGGGACTATGGCTACACCTTC. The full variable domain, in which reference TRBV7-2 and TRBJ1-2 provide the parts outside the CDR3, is GAGVSQSPSNKVTEKGKDVELRCDPISGHTALYWYRQSLGQGLEFLIYFQGNSAPDKSGLPSDRFSAERTGGSVSTLTIQRTQQEDSAVYLCASSLVGDYGYTFGSGTRLTVV.

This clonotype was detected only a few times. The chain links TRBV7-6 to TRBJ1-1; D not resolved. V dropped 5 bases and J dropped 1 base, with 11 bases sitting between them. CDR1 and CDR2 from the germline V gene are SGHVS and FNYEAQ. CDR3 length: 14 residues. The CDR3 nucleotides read TGTGCCAGCAGCCAACCCACAGCGAACACTGAAGCTTTCTTT. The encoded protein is CASSQPTANTEAFF.

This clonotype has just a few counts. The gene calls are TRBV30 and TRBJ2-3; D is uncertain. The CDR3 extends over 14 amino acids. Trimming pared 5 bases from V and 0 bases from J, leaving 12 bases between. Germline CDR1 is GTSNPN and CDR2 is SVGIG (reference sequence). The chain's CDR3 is CAWGVGGSTDTQYF. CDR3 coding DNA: TGTGCCTGGGGGGTTGGCGGTAGCACAGATACGCAGTATTTT.

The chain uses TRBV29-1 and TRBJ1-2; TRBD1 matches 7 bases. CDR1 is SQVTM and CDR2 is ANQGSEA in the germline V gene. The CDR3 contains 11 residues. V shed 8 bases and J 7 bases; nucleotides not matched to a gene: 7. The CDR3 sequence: CSSRTGSGYTF. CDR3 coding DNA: TGCAGCTCCAGGACAGGTTCTGGCTACACCTTC.

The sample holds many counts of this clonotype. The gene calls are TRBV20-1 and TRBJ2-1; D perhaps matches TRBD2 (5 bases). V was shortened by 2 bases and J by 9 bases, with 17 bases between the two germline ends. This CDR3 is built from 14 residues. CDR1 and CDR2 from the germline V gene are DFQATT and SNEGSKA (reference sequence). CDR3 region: CSARTGISSGEQFF. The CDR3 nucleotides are TGCAGTGCTAGAACCGGGATATCCTCGGGTGAGCAGTTCTTC.

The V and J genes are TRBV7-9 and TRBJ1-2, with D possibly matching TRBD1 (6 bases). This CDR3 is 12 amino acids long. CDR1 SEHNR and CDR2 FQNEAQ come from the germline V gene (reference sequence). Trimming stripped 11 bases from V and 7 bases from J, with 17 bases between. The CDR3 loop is CAGSQGLAGYTF. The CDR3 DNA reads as TGTGCCGGCTCACAGGGCTTGGCTGGCTACACCTTC.

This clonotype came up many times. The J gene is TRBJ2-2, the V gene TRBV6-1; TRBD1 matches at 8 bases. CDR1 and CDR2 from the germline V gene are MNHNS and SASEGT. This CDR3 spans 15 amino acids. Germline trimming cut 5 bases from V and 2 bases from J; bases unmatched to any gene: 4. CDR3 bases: TGTGCCAGCAGTCTAGGACAGGGAAACACCGGGGAGCTGTTTTTT. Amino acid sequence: CASSLGQGNTGELFF.

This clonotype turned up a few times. For the CDR3, the DNA is TGCGCCAGCAGGGAAGACAGCTACAATGAGCAGTTCTTC. This codes for CASREDSYNEQFF. V usage is TRBV5-1 and J usage is TRBJ2-1, with D possibly being TRBD1 (5 bases). The CDR3 is made up of 13 amino acids. Trimming cost V 5 bases and J 3 bases, with 9 bases left between them. CDR1 and CDR2 from the germline V gene are SGHRS and YFSETQ.

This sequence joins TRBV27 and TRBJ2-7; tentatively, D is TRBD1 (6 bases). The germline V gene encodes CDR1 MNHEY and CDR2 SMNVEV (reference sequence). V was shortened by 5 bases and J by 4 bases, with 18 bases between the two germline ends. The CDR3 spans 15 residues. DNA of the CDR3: TGTGCCAGCAGTCTGGGACGCAGGGGAATTTACGAGCAGTACGTC. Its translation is CASSLGRRGIYEQYV.